This note documents a single T cell receptor (beta chain) sequence. Its antigen remains unknown. In TCRdb, the 5' RACE reads were re-called with MiXCR into one record per CDR3 protein. The data hold approximately 160,000 distinct CDR3 sequences, with about 6% observed a single time. The sample originates from a study of T cells after yellow fever vaccination. Study findings and constraints: CD4 and CD8 compartments shared a small share of clonotypes, likely from convergent recombination. Once the booster was given, most primary-vaccination clones reappeared, at about 96% for CD4 and over 70% for CD8. Secondary responses were weaker yet peaked faster, day 5 versus 15. Any FACS-sorted repertoire could hold abundant clonotypes that contaminate it from the bulk population.

The sequence derives from a man between 18 and 35 years old who received the YFV17D yellow fever vaccine. The sample here was CD4+ T cells sorted from PBMCs, taken on the day of the first yellow fever vaccination.

CDR3 residues: CASSAGGGLFLGYTF. The CDR3 bases are TGTGCCAGCAGTGCGGGAGGGGGCCTCTTCCTCGGCTACACCTTC. The chain is built from TRBV25-1 and TRBJ1-2, with 7 bases lining up with TRBD1. The V gene's germline CDR1 is MGHDK and CDR2 SYGVNS. The CDR3 has 15 residues. With V trimmed by 4 bases and J by 8 bases, 13 bases remained unmatched.